What follows are 23 T cell receptor beta chains derived from one specimen sequenced in a study of blood T cell repertoires in COVID-19. The protocol was immunoSEQ multiplex PCR, while the TCRdb copy is restricted to in-frame clones and leaves out a portion. The repertoire holds 250,000 or so clones, with around 82% as singletons. Sequencing input: peripheral blood. These receptors all come from a woman in her 70s with acute or convalescent COVID-19.

J is TRBJ1-5 and V is TRBV7-2; 8 bases are shared with TRBD1. The CDR3 covers 15 residues. The germline gives CDR1 SGHTA, CDR2 FQGNSA. Unmatched junction bases numbered 6, after V lost 4 bases and J lost 4 bases. The CDR3 spells CASSSQGAVNQPQHF. The CDR3 bases are TGTGCCAGCAGCTCCCAGGGGGCGGTTAATCAGCCCCAGCATTTT.

The rearrangement links TRBV30 to TRBJ1-1; possible D gene TRBD1, 6 bases. This CDR3 spans 15 amino acids. V dropped 3 bases and J dropped 1 base, with 15 bases sitting between them. Germline V CDR1 and CDR2: GTSNPN, SVGIG (reference sequence). The CDR3 DNA reads as TGTGCCTGGAGGATTACAGGGACCTCGAACACTGAAGCTTTCTTT. It codes for CAWRITGTSNTEAFF.

V gene TRBV7-2 combines with J gene TRBJ2-3; tentatively, D is TRBD1 (6 bases). The V gene's germline CDR1 is SGHTA and CDR2 FQGNSA. The CDR3 runs 14 residues. V was pared by 3 bases and J by 6 bases, with 13 bases between. The chain's CDR3 is CASSFMGAMDTQYF. The CDR3 bases are TGTGCCAGCAGCTTTATGGGGGCCATGGATACGCAGTATTTT.

A remark on this clone: The same CDR3 is also encoded by other DNA sequences in this sample. The rearrangement joins TRBV19 to TRBJ1-5; TRBD1 matches 7 bases. This CDR3 has 15 residues. V trimming: 4 bases; J trimming: 2 bases; junction bases outside the gene matches: 5. Germline CDR1 LNHDA, CDR2 SQIVND (reference sequence). CDR3 sequence reads: CASSTTGVGNQPQHF. DNA for the CDR3: TGTGCCAGTAGTACTACAGGGGTTGGCAATCAGCCCCAGCATTTT.

J is TRBJ1-6 and V is TRBV5-1; tentative D call: TRBD1 (5 bases). The CDR3 totals 13 residues. From germline, CDR1 is SGHRS and CDR2 YFSETQ. Trimming removed 5 bases at V and 8 bases at J, with 11 bases between. Written as DNA, the CDR3 is TGCGCCAGCAGAGGTCAGGGCGATTCACCCCTCCACTTT. This encodes CASRGQGDSPLHF.

This clone was found a few times. The chain couples TRBV7-9 to TRBJ1-1; 9 nucleotides align to TRBD1. Germline loops: CDR1 SEHNR, CDR2 FQNEAQ (reference sequence). Trimming took 1 base from V and 6 from J; bases not matched to a gene: 6. CDR3 length equals 15 residues. The CDR3 spells CASSLGGTGLAEAFF. CDR3 sequence (DNA): TGTGCCAGCAGCTTAGGGGGGACAGGGTTGGCTGAAGCTTTCTTT.

This chain uses TRBV7-9 with TRBJ2-3; D gene uncertain. V lost 1 base and J 3 bases, leaving 14 bases between the germline ends. This CDR3 comprises 16 residues. Per germline, CDR1 SEHNR and CDR2 FQNEAQ (reference sequence). Here the CDR3 reads CASSLDPGYGTDTQYF. The CDR3 nucleotides read TGTGCCAGCAGCTTAGATCCCGGGTATGGGACAGATACGCAGTATTTT.

The V and J genes are TRBV27 and TRBJ2-5; 10 bases are shared with TRBD1. Germline loops: CDR1 MNHEY, CDR2 SMNVEV (reference sequence). The CDR3 runs 15 residues. V trimming: 6 bases; J trimming: 3 bases; junction bases outside the gene matches: 7. In nucleotides, the CDR3 is TGTGCCAGCAGACTGACAGGGGGCGCGGAAGAGACCCAGTACTTC. Amino acids: CASRLTGGAEETQYF.

The chain recombines TRBV4-1 with TRBJ1-4; 7 nucleotides match TRBD1. After removal of 4 bases from V and 2 bases from J, the junction contained 7 bases not matched to a gene. The germline V gene encodes CDR1 MGHRA and CDR2 YSYEKL. The CDR3 extends over 16 amino acids. The CDR3 loop reads CASSPYMTGTNEKLFF. The CDR3 DNA is TGCGCCAGCAGCCCCTATATGACAGGGACTAATGAAAAACTGTTTTTT.

The chain recombines TRBV7-8 with TRBJ2-1; D is perhaps TRBD2 (7 bases). V was pared by 4 bases and J by 2 bases, with 12 bases between. From germline, CDR1 is SGHVS and CDR2 FQNEAQ. The CDR3 extends over 15 amino acids. The CDR3 bases are TGTGCCAGCAGCTGGGAGGGGGGGCCCTACAATGAGCAGTTCTTC. This gives the protein CASSWEGGPYNEQFF.

J is TRBJ1-6 and V is TRBV7-9; maybe TRBD1 (5 bases). The CDR3 spans 15 residues. Germline V gene data show CDR1 as SEHNR and CDR2 as FQNEAQ (reference sequence). The germline V and J ends were trimmed by 1 base and 5 bases, with 9 bases remaining between them. The CDR3 DNA follows: TGTGCCAGCAGCTTAGTCGACAGCAATAATTCACCCCTCCACTTT. It translates to CASSLVDSNNSPLHF.

The chain carries TRBV5-1 and TRBJ1-1; D perhaps matches TRBD1 (6 bases). The CDR3 length is 15 residues. Trimming left V 2 bases short and J 4 bases short, with 15 bases between. CDR1 is SGHRS, CDR2 YFSETQ, per germline. The CDR3 loop is CASSLSTGSGTEAFF. In nucleotides, the CDR3 is TGCGCCAGCAGCTTATCCACAGGGTCAGGCACTGAAGCTTTCTTT.

J is TRBJ1-2 and V is TRBV25-1; possible D gene TRBD1, 6 bases. From germline, CDR1 is MGHDK and CDR2 SYGVNS. CDR3 length: 16 amino acids. V was shortened by 3 bases and J by 3 bases, with 17 bases between the two germline ends. CDR3 coding DNA: TGTGCCAGCAGTGATGGGCACAGGGTGGGGGACTATGGCTACACCTTC. It specifies CASSDGHRVGDYGYTF.

J is TRBJ1-4 and V is TRBV4-1; the D is unclear. The V gene lost 4 bases and the J gene lost 3 bases, with 12 bases spanning the gap. The germline V gene has CDR1 MGHRA and CDR2 YSYEKL. The CDR3 is made up of 15 amino acids. CDR3 protein: CASSRILGANEKLFF. The DNA of the CDR3 is TGCGCCAGCAGCCGCATTCTCGGGGCTAATGAAAAACTGTTTTTT.

The chain is built from TRBV28 and TRBJ1-5, with D possibly being TRBD1 (6 bases). Germline V gene sequence: CDR1 MDHEN, CDR2 SYDVKM. V was trimmed by 5 bases and J by 6 bases, leaving 14 bases between them. CDR3 size: 14 residues. The CDR3 protein is CASSAQGYGQPQHF. The CDR3 bases are TGTGCCAGCAGTGCCCAGGGGTACGGTCAGCCCCAGCATTTT. The full variable domain, rest sourced from reference TRBV28 and TRBJ1-5, is DVKVTQSSRYLVKRTGEKVFLECVQDMDHENMFWYRQDPGLGLRLIYFSYDVKMKEKGDIPEGYSVSREKKERFSLILESASTNQTSMYLCASSAQGYGQPQHFGDGTRLSIL.

This chain connects TRBV10-1 to TRBJ2-2, with 10 bases fitting TRBD2. The V segment lost 5 bases and the J segment 7 bases; nucleotides outside the gene matches: 4. Germline V gives CDR1 WNHNN, CDR2 SYGVQD (reference sequence). This CDR3 is built from 14 residues. CDR3 nucleotide sequence: TGCGCCAGCAGTATCCTAGCGGGGGACGGGGAGCTGTTTTTT. Amino acid sequence: CASSILAGDGELFF.

V and J are TRBV24-1 and TRBJ1-2, with D perhaps TRBD1 (6 bases). V was trimmed by 11 bases and J by 2 bases, leaving 11 bases between them. CDR3 size: 12 residues. Germline V gives CDR1 KGHDR, CDR2 SFDVKD. The CDR3 here is CASSDSNYGYTF. Written as DNA, the CDR3 is TGTGCCAGCTCGGACAGCAACTATGGCTACACCTTC.

This chain connects TRBV5-4 to TRBJ1-2; 9 bases align to TRBD1. From germline, CDR1 is SGHNT and CDR2 YYREEE (reference sequence). This CDR3 has 15 amino acids. The V gene end was trimmed by 4 bases and the J gene end by 8 bases; junction bases not matched to a gene: 12. This chain's CDR3 is CASSLDRGPLGGYTF. CDR3 coding DNA: TGTGCCAGCAGCCTGGACAGGGGACCCCTCGGAGGCTACACCTTC.

The rearrangement joins TRBV6-1 to TRBJ1-5; D call uncertain. The CDR3 length is 13 residues. The germline V gene has CDR1 MNHNS and CDR2 SASEGT. The V and J ends lost 2 bases and 6 bases respectively, with 8 bases between them. The CDR3 region is CASSEFRGQPQHF. DNA for the CDR3: TGTGCCAGCAGTGAATTTCGGGGTCAGCCCCAGCATTTT.

The V and J genes are TRBV6-5 and TRBJ1-2; 7 bases map to TRBD1. Per germline, CDR1 MNHEY and CDR2 SVGAGI. The CDR3 is 14 amino acids. V shed 6 bases, J shed 0 bases, and the junction held 4 bases outside the gene matches. CDR3 in DNA: TGTGCCAGCAGGGGACAGTTAGCTAACTATGGCTACACCTTC. This sequence encodes CASRGQLANYGYTF.

The V and J genes are TRBV4-3 and TRBJ2-5, with TRBD1 identical over 7 bases. Germline V gene data show CDR1 as LGHNA and CDR2 as YSLEER. The CDR3 length is 15 residues. The ends lost 4 bases at V and 2 bases at J; junction bases unmatched: 7. The CDR3 sequence: CASSRNPGQQETQYF. The CDR3 DNA reads TGCGCCAGCAGCCGCAATCCGGGACAGCAAGAGACCCAGTACTTC.

CDR3 loop: CASSETGRDTQYF. CDR3 DNA sequence: TGCGCCAGCAGTGAGACAGGGAGAGATACGCAGTATTTT. The chain joins TRBV10-1 to TRBJ2-3; D is possibly TRBD1 (6 bases). Between the trimmed V and J ends, which lost 2 bases and 5 bases, there was a span of 8 bases. CDR3 length: 13 residues. Germline V CDR1 and CDR2: WNHNN, SYGVQD (reference sequence).

This chain joins TRBV6-5 and TRBJ2-1, with a tentative D call TRBD2 (5 bases). CDR3 length equals 11 residues. V was pared by 6 bases and J by 7 bases, with 7 bases between. Germline loops: CDR1 MNHEY, CDR2 SVGAGI. For the CDR3, the DNA is TGTGCCAGCAGCCGAGGGAATGAGCAGTTCTTC. Protein sequence: CASSRGNEQFF.